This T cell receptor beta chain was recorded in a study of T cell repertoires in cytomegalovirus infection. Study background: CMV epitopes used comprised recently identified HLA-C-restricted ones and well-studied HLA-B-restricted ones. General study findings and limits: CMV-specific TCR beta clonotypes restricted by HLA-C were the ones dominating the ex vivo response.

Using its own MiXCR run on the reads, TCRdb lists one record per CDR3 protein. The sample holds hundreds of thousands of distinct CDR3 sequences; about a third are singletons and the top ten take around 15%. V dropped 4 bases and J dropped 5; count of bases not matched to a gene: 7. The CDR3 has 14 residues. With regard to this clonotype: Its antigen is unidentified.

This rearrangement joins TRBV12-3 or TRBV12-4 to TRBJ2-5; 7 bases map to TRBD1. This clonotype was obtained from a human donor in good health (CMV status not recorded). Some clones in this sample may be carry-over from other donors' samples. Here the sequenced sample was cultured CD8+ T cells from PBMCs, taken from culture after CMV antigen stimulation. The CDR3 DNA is TGTGCCAGCAGTTCTAGACAGGGCGGGGAGACCCAGTACTTC. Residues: CASSSRQGGETQYF.